The clone carrying this T cell receptor beta chain occurred many times. This specimen comes from a study of T cells in Graves' hyperthyroidism and ophthalmopathy. Participants, patients aged 18 to 65, had newly diagnosed hyperthyroidism with a duration under 2 months. The study based diagnoses on clinical symptoms, serum thyroxine and TRAb, thyroid ultrasound and orbital computed tomography. Regions amplified from RNA transcripts were the TCR beta CDR3 regions. Carried out on the TCR CDR3, a first-round RT-PCR used the HTBI primer set. MiXCR was run by TCRdb on the multiplex PCR reads, yielding one entry per CDR3 protein. This table holds a few hundred thousand distinct CDR3 sequences, roughly 14% found once. The V and J ends lost 5 bases and 6 bases, in that order; junction bases with no gene match: 7. The CDR3 is 14 amino acids.

This chain uses TRBV12-3 or TRBV12-4 with TRBJ1-5, with 7 bases fitting TRBD1. The sample taken for sequencing was blood. The sequence derives from a man under 40 with Graves' hyperthyroidism that later progressed to Graves' ophthalmopathy. CDR3 DNA sequence: TGTGCCAGCAGTCCAGGGGGGGCTGGTCAGCCCCAGCATTTT. Translating gives CASSPGGAGQPQHF.